A single TCR beta chain is shown here with its context. Its antigen is unknown. Being one base from a much bigger clone, this may be a read error. PCR was performed using 60 Vbeta and 13 Jbeta primers. TCRdb's table, derived via immunoSEQ multiplex PCR, lists solely in-frame clones and lacks some. The sample contains about 90,000 clones, roughly three quarters of which appear only once. These donors counted as nominally healthy when sampled, but unrecorded immune exposures were likely. The CDR3 length is 15 residues. The germline gives CDR1 MRHNA, CDR2 SNTAGT. The V segment lost 3 bases and the J segment 2 bases; nucleotides outside the gene matches: 0. This sample was included in a study of cytomegalovirus exposure and HLA in healthy donors. Across the study: Membership in the Caucasian-associated ancestry cluster was found for around four fifths of fewer than 450 genotyped donors. Overall study results and limits: Cytomegalovirus status, reportedly, was diagnosed with high specificity and sensitivity by the classifier. Near-uniform donor sequencing depth was presumed by presence/absence analyses.

The genes are TRBV6-4 and TRBJ2-5; 13 bases agree with TRBD2. This receptor was taken from a man between 25 and 39 years old in good health and CMV-seronegative. Sequenced input: PBMCs. The CDR3 bases are TGTGCCAGCAGTGAACTAGCGGGGGGGCAAGAGACCCAGTACTTC. Translation gives CASSELAGGQETQYF.